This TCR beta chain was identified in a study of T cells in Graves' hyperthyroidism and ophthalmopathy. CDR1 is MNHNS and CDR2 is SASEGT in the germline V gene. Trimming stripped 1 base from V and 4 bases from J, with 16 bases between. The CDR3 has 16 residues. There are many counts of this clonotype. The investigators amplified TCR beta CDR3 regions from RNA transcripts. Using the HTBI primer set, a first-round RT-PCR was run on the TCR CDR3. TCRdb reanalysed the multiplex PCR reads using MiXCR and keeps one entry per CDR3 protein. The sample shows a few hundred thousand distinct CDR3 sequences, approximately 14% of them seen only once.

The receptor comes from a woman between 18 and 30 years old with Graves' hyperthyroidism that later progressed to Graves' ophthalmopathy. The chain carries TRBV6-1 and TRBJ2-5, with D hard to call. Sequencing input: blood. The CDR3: CASSEGEGQKVETQYF. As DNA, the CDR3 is TGTGCCAGCAGTGAAGGGGAAGGGCAGAAGGTAGAGACCCAGTACTTC.